A single sample is the source of the 18 T cell receptor beta chains below, sequenced in a study of metastatic and nonmetastatic thyroid tumors. TCRdb ran MiXCR on the PCR reads. This sample has about 90,000 clones; approximately 9% occur once, and the top ten carry 8.8%. No treatment had been given to any patient before thyroid surgery. Sequenced: blood. Receptor source: a female donor with papillary thyroid cancer or a benign thyroid nodule (not recorded which). Some clones in this sample may be carry-over from other donors' samples.

V usage is TRBV30 and J usage is TRBJ1-5; 7 positions agree with TRBD1. With 0 bases clipped from V and 6 bases from J, the junction kept 5 bases outside the gene matches. The CDR3 has 14 amino acids. CDR1 GTSNPN and CDR2 SVGIG come from the germline V gene (reference sequence). The CDR3 loop is CAWSVTGSGQPQHF. The CDR3 DNA reads as TGTGCCTGGAGTGTGACAGGGAGCGGTCAGCCCCAGCATTTT.

The table lists this clone with many counts. The genes are TRBV28 and TRBJ2-7, with TRBD1 matching over 10 bases. Germline V gives CDR1 MDHEN, CDR2 SYDVKM. V trimming: 6 bases; J trimming: 4 bases; junction bases outside the gene matches: 9. This CDR3 is built from 15 residues. In DNA, the CDR3 is TGTGCCAGCAGGGAGACAGGGGGCGGTAGTTACGAGCAGTACTTC. Amino acids: CASRETGGGSYEQYF.

This rearrangement joins TRBV19 to TRBJ2-7; TRBD1 aligns across 9 bases. The germline V gene has CDR1 LNHDA and CDR2 SQIVND (reference sequence). Germline trimming cut 7 bases from V and 2 bases from J; bases unmatched to any gene: 12. The CDR3 runs to 16 residues. This CDR3 reads CASTPSSGTGTYEQYF. The CDR3 coding sequence is TGTGCCAGTACCCCAAGTTCCGGGACAGGGACCTACGAGCAGTACTTC.

Ten or more counts support this clone. The chain recombines TRBV12-3 or TRBV12-4 with TRBJ1-2, with a possible D match to TRBD1 (5 bases). V lost 3 bases, J lost 2 bases, and 10 bases lay in between. The CDR3 has 14 amino acids. CDR3 sequence reads: CASSFGTGNYGYTF. In DNA form, the CDR3 reads TGTGCCAGCAGTTTCGGGACGGGGAACTATGGCTACACCTTC.

This clone was counted ten times or more. As DNA, the CDR3 is TGTGCCAGCAGCGTAGAGGACACAAGCACAGATACGCAGTATTTT. Residues: CASSVEDTSTDTQYF. The V gene is TRBV9, the J gene TRBJ2-3; D might be TRBD1 (5 bases). CDR3 length: 15 amino acids. V lost 0 bases and J lost 0, with 8 bases in between. Germline loops: CDR1 SGDLS, CDR2 YYNGEE.

The chain has TRBV27 and TRBJ1-2; 9 bases line up with TRBD1. Germline V CDR1 and CDR2: MNHEY, SMNVEV (reference sequence). V lost 6 bases to trimming and J lost 4 bases; unmatched junction nucleotides: 9. CDR3 length: 15 amino acids. In nucleotides, the CDR3 is TGTGCCAGCAGACTCCGGGCGGGACAGGGCTATGGCTACACCTTC. This gives the protein CASRLRAGQGYGYTF.

This clone turned up a few times. The chain recombines TRBV28 with TRBJ1-6; D perhaps matches TRBD1 (5 bases). Trimming shortened V by 3 bases and J by 7 bases, and 13 bases separated the two germline ends. Germline lookup yields CDR1 MDHEN and CDR2 SYDVKM. This CDR3 has 15 amino acids. The CDR3 DNA reads as TGTGCCAGCAGTTTTAATCGGGGGTTGAATTCACCCCTCCACTTT. Amino acid sequence: CASSFNRGLNSPLHF.

This clone was picked up many times. The DNA of the CDR3 is TGTGCCAGCAGCTTACTCCAGGGGGGTCCGGCTGCGGACGAGCAGTACTTC. It is translated as CASSLLQGGPAADEQYF. V usage is TRBV7-3 and J usage is TRBJ2-7, with a weak D call TRBD1 (7 bases). Trimming removed 2 bases at V and 5 bases at J, with 22 bases between. Germline CDR1 SGHTA, CDR2 FQGTGA. The CDR3 is made up of 17 amino acids.

In its sample, this clone was seen many times. The chain carries TRBV11-3 and TRBJ2-2, with D hard to call. Germline values: CDR1 SGHNT, CDR2 YENEEA. CDR3 length equals 20 residues. Trimming cost V 0 bases and J 3 bases, with 23 bases left between them. The CDR3 spells CASSLEFGRTPKRYTGELFF. CDR3 nucleotide sequence: TGTGCCAGCAGCTTAGAATTTGGTAGGACCCCAAAACGATACACCGGGGAGCTGTTTTTT.

This clone appeared many times. This chain connects TRBV9 to TRBJ1-4; D perhaps matches TRBD1 (5 bases). Trimming cost V 3 bases and J 3 bases, with 12 bases left between them. Germline loops: CDR1 SGDLS, CDR2 YYNGEE. The CDR3 is 15 residues long. The DNA for the CDR3 is TGTGCCAGCAGCGCGACGGGGGGTTCTAATGAAAAACTGTTTTTT. It translates to CASSATGGSNEKLFF.

In this sample, this clone turned up many times. V usage is TRBV18 and J usage is TRBJ2-2, with D tentatively TRBD2 (6 bases). CDR3 length: 16 amino acids. Germline V CDR1 and CDR2: KGHSH, LQKENI. Trimming took off 7 bases at V and 0 bases at J, with 15 bases between the two ends. In DNA, the CDR3 is TGTGCCAGCTTTGAACGGGGGACCACGAACACCGGGGAGCTGTTTTTT. Its protein is CASFERGTTNTGELFF.

At least ten counts were recorded for this clone. The V call is TRBV2, the J call TRBJ2-5; the match to TRBD2 covers 11 bases. From germline, CDR1 is SNHLY and CDR2 FYNNEI. The CDR3 covers 17 residues. With V trimmed by 0 bases and J by 4 bases, 7 bases remained unmatched. DNA for the CDR3: TGTGCCAGCAGTGAAGCCATAGCGGGGGGGCCGGGAGAGACCCAGTACTTC. Translating it yields CASSEAIAGGPGETQYF.

This clone was detected many times. The V and J genes are TRBV6-1 and TRBJ2-1; possible D gene TRBD1, 5 bases. The CDR3 extends over 12 amino acids. Germline loops: CDR1 MNHNS, CDR2 SASEGT. V was pared by 8 bases and J by 9 bases, with 14 bases between. The CDR3 DNA is TGTGCCAGCGGGATATCAAGGGGTGAGCAGTTCTTC. It encodes CASGISRGEQFF.

Of note for this clone: The conserved final phenylalanine or tryptophan is absent from the CDR3, which likely points to a read error. The chain combines TRBV5-4 with TRBJ1-1, with TRBD1 matching over 8 bases. The germline CDR1 and CDR2 sequences are SGHNT and YYREEE (reference sequence). The CDR3 covers 16 residues. The V gene end was trimmed by 2 bases and the J gene end by 1 base; junction bases not matched to a gene: 7. CDR3 nucleotide sequence: TGTGCCAGCAGCTTCGGGGTCCAGGGGGCGAACACTGAAGCTTTCCTT. Its protein product is CASSFGVQGANTEAFL.

This clone was seen many times. The gene calls are TRBV6-1 and TRBJ1-1; TRBD1 matches 8 bases. The CDR3 contains 14 residues. CDR1 is MNHNS and CDR2 is SASEGT in the germline V gene. V shed 7 bases, J shed 0 bases, and the junction held 4 bases outside the gene matches. The CDR3 sequence: CASIRGPMNTEAFF. The CDR3 DNA reads TGTGCCAGCATCAGGGGGCCTATGAACACTGAAGCTTTCTTT.

This clone appeared many times. Other DNA sequences within the sample encode an identical CDR3. The V call is TRBV10-2, the J call TRBJ2-7, with 11 nucleotides matching TRBD2. The CDR3 covers 14 residues. Trimming removed 7 bases from V and 3 bases from J; junction bases left unmatched: 5. The germline V gene encodes CDR1 WSHSY and CDR2 SAAADI. CDR3 amino acids: CASTGSGGGYEQYF. In DNA, the CDR3 is TGCGCCAGCACTGGTAGCGGGGGGGGCTACGAGCAGTACTTC.

This clone was picked up a small number of times. This sequence joins TRBV5-5 and TRBJ1-2; D is undetermined. The CDR3 consists of 14 residues. Germline lookup yields CDR1 SGHKS and CDR2 YYEKEE (reference sequence). The V end lost 4 bases, the J end lost 4 bases, and 14 bases lay between the germline ends. CDR3 residues: CASSPSRDSYGYTF. Written as DNA, the CDR3 is TGTGCCAGCAGCCCATCAAGGGATTCCTATGGCTACACCTTC.

This clone was counted many times. The gene calls are TRBV18 and TRBJ2-1; unclear D gene. The CDR3 sequence is 14 residues long. Germline V lookup: CDR1 KGHSH, CDR2 LQKENI. Between the trimmed V and J ends, which lost 6 bases and 8 bases, there was a span of 17 bases. CDR3 DNA: TGTGCCAGCTCGCACACTGGTTACCGGGATGAGCAGTTCTTC. This sequence encodes CASSHTGYRDEQFF.